This entry concerns a single T cell receptor beta chain. No cognate antigen has been identified for it. No quality values exist for individual bases; no much larger clone is one base distant. Using the deep immunoSEQ assay, TCR CDR3 regions were amplified from genomic DNA by multiplex PCR. Extracted genomic DNA from each cell subset was spread evenly across all wells of several immunoSEQ 96-well plates, with each plate serving as a replicate. For unsorted PBMC, each replicate PCR was loaded with roughly 330 ng genomic DNA, equivalent to 25,000 to 35,000 T cell genomes. Ten immunoSEQ deep assay plates were used to sequence the unsorted PBMC genomic DNA. Purified libraries were quantified with a Qubit 3.0 fluorometer, sized on a Bioanalyzer 2100, and re-quantified with the KAPA Library Quantification kit. Every immunoSEQ 96-well plate was sequenced on a dedicated single-read 150-cycle Illumina NextSeq 550 flow cell. Processing in the source paper ran as follows. Because only junctional sequences without quality scores were contained in the immunoSEQ output, filtering matching that applied to full-length reads could not be performed. Sequences were annotated with PyIR, a Python wrapper for IgBLAST v1.9, and V/J genes and CDR3 were assigned using IMGT germline references. Any read was removed if the V/J assignment was weak (E-value above 1e-6), the CDR3 was missing, or the read contained stop codons, out-of-frame junctions, or ambiguous translated residues. V3J clonotypes were defined as sequences sharing the same inferred V gene, J gene, and CDR3 amino acid sequence. To compute the percentage overlap between repertoires, the number of shared unique clonotypes was divided by the size of the smaller repertoire. Three approaches were used to assess repertoire richness: RTK rarefaction, the Chao1 estimator, and Recon v2.1 estimates of unobserved clonotypes. The clones in this table, taken by TCRdb from immuneACCESS, are in-frame only. Not every clone is retained; where verified, under half of the shortfall comes from an unresolved V gene, and the cause of the rest is unknown. That table supplies the V and J calls and clone size; D and trimming were determined from the DNA. The sample includes about 480,000 clones, with almost 80% observed a single time. The ten largest clones represent around 12% of the sample.

The donors were healthy, HIV-negative adults who had no recently reported acute infections or vaccinations. Only Caucasian adults living in Nashville, Tennessee, USA were represented among the donors. For unsorted samples, approximately 89 million PBMCs were counted, and genomic DNA was extracted using the QIAamp DNA Blood Mini kit. After blood collection by leukapheresis, PBMCs were isolated using Ficoll-Histopaque density gradient centrifugation and then cryopreserved in the vapor phase of liquid nitrogen. This sample is part of a study of shared clonotypes between healthy human individuals (dated by TCRdb to 2019 to 2021). For the wider study: The cohort comprised a couple of women and a few men aged 18 to 49 years. To increase sequencing depth and limit assay-specific biases, TCR repertoire library preparation and sequencing were carried out by different laboratories using diverse techniques. Blood TCR repertoires of five healthy adults were deeply sequenced to estimate repertoire size and the extent of clonotype sharing between individuals. Per donor, leukapheresis produced somewhere between about 0.94 and 9.5 billion PBMCs. Paper-wide results and their limitations: Sampling was limited to blood, and TCR repertoires in tissue likely differ from TCR repertoires in blood. Pairwise subsampling led to the expectation that sequencing depth would affect the degree of clonotype sharing among donors. Because the study included a small number of donors, the genetic and exposure-history diversity represented was limited.

Trimming at the junction amounts to 11 bases on V and 0 bases on J, and the germline ends lie 10 bases apart. The CDR1 and CDR2 encoded by the germline V gene are SNHLY and FYNNEI. Its CDR3 holds 12 amino acids, cysteine through phenylalanine. The kept DNA is CDR3 alone, 36 bases in frame from the first base. The sample was PBMCs. The source is a woman aged 35 to 49 in good health. Some clones in this sample may be carry-over from other donors' samples. The chain is made from TRBV2 and TRBJ2-5; matching of 6 bases hints at TRBD1 as the D gene. The base sequence is TGTGCCGGCCGGACAGACCAAGAGACCCAGTACTTC. This gives the protein CAGRTDQETQYF.